This T cell receptor (beta chain) is drawn from a study of shared clonotypes between healthy human individuals (dated by TCRdb to the early 2020s). About the full investigation: Two women and three men aged 18 to 49 years were included in the cohort. Blood TCR repertoires of about 5 healthy adults were deeply sequenced to estimate repertoire size and the extent of clonotype sharing between individuals. To increase sequencing depth and limit assay-specific biases, different laboratories used diverse techniques to prepare libraries and sequence TCR repertoires. For each donor, three plates each were used for CD4 naive and CD4 memory, two plates were used for CD8 naive, and one plate was used for CD8 memory. Per donor, leukapheresis produced somewhere between about 0.9 and 10 billion PBMCs. The research as a whole found: Because the study included a small number of donors, the genetic and exposure-history diversity represented was limited. Even with the large sequencing depth, rarefaction of the sorted-subset datasets indicated that sequencing was incomplete. Compared with non-shared clonotypes, clonotypes shared by all four sorted-subset donors had higher generation probabilities. Pairwise subsampling indicated that sequencing depth was expected to affect the degree of clonotype sharing among donors. Sampling was restricted to blood, and TCR repertoires in tissue are likely to differ from TCR repertoires in blood. Estimated clonotype richness was generally larger for naive than for memory subsets. When a handful of donors were compared, the shared fraction of clonotypes was around 5% for naive CD4, roughly 3.3% for naive CD8, 2.3% for memory CD4, and around 0.37% for memory CD8.

Using the deep immunoSEQ assay, TCR CDR3 regions were amplified from genomic DNA by multiplex PCR. For each cell subset, the extracted genomic DNA was distributed evenly across all wells of several immunoSEQ 96-well plates, and each plate served as one replicate. For sorted subsets, each replicate PCR was loaded with approximately 190 ng genomic DNA, equivalent to about 30,000 T cell genomes. Purified libraries were measured with a Qubit 3.0 fluorometer, size-checked on a Bioanalyzer 2100, and measured again with the KAPA Library Quantification kit. Each immunoSEQ 96-well plate was sequenced on its own single-read 150-cycle Illumina NextSeq 550 flow cell. The source study handled its data this way. Because the immunoSEQ output included only junctional sequences and no quality scores, the filtering could not be the same as the filtering used for full-length reads. Sequences were annotated with PyIR, a Python wrapper for IgBLAST v1.9, and V/J genes and CDR3 were assigned using IMGT germline references. Any read was removed if the V/J assignment was weak (E-value above 1e-6), the CDR3 was missing, or the read contained stop codons, out-of-frame junctions, or ambiguous translated residues. V3J clonotypes were defined as sequences sharing the same inferred V gene, J gene, and CDR3 amino acid sequence. To compute the percentage overlap between repertoires, the number of shared unique clonotypes was divided by the size of the smaller repertoire. Three approaches were used to assess repertoire richness: RTK rarefaction, the Chao1 estimator, and Recon v2.1 estimates of unobserved clonotypes. For all TCRbeta clonotypes obtained by the gDNA method from four donors, generation probabilities were computed with OLGA. The source is immuneACCESS, and TCRdb retained only in-frame sequences with V and J called. Part of the clones is not carried over; for the studies checked, unresolved V genes explain less than half of this, and the remainder is unexplained. For V, J and clone size, that table is used; D and trimming come from the DNA. Here the sample has almost 700,000 clones; roughly 94% occur a single time. The ten largest make up 24% of the sample.

A word on this clone: Its target antigen remains unknown. Nothing much larger sits one base from this clone, and base qualities are not available.

Trimming accounts for 2 bases at V and 8 bases at J, while the number of junction bases matched to no gene is 7. Looking up the germline V gene (reference sequence) yields CDR1 SEHNR and CDR2 FQNEAQ. Counted from cysteine to phenylalanine, this CDR3 has 14 amino acids. Only the CDR3 DNA stays, 42 bases, in frame from base 1. CD8 naive samples consisted of CD45RO-negative cells that were positively selected for CCR7, yielding a CD45RA+CCR7+ population without TemRA cells. Healthy HIV-negative adults with no recently reported acute infections or vaccinations were included as donors. Every donor was a Caucasian adult residing in Nashville, Tennessee, USA. After blood collection by leukapheresis, PBMCs were isolated using Ficoll-Histopaque density gradient centrifugation and then cryopreserved in the vapor phase of liquid nitrogen. Analytical flow cytometry was used to check the purity and quantity of each magnetically sorted T cell population. Genomic DNA was isolated from every sorted fraction and measured by UV absorbance on a Nanodrop 2000c.

Recombination joined TRBV7-9 with TRBJ1-2; 8 middle bases align to TRBD1. The specimen was naive CD8+ T cells sorted from blood. Taken with the paper, the label for cell subset or site translates to: CD45RA+CCR7+. The clonotype comes from a man aged 30 to 45 in good health. The DNA is TGTGCCAGCAGCTTACAGCAGGGGGCATTAGGCTACACCTTC. It specifies CASSLQQGALGYTF.